The text below deals with one T cell receptor (beta chain). The sample is drawn from a study of PD-L1 blockade in urothelial cancer. Study as a whole: Patients' prior chemotherapy regimens numbered 0 to 3.

Produced via immunoSEQ multiplex PCR; TCRdb's table is partial and in-frame only. The data hold fewer than 40,000 clones, with roughly 90% observed a single time. The CDR3 loop spans 15 amino acids. V shed 4 bases and J shed 0 bases, with 10 bases lying between them. Germline V CDR1 and CDR2: MNHNS, SASEGT. Patients each gave 1 to 8 samples, pretreatment and on-treatment. The receptor comes from a man in his sixties or seventies with urothelial cancer. Source: PBMCs, taken around atezolizumab (anti-PD-L1) treatment. This chain connects TRBV6-1 to TRBJ2-1, with D possibly being TRBD1 (6 bases). This chain's CDR3 is CASSVGRGSYNEQFF. In DNA, the CDR3 is TGTGCCAGCAGTGTAGGCAGGGGCTCCTACAATGAGCAGTTCTTC.